Listed below are T cell receptor beta chains from one sample, sequenced in a study of cytomegalovirus exposure and HLA in healthy donors. Assay used: immunoSEQ multiplex PCR; TCRdb lists only in-frame clones, some missing. The table includes 100,000 to 150,000 clones, around 85% detected once. The specimen was PBMCs. These receptors were taken from a young man in good health and CMV-seropositive. CDR3s include the opening cysteine and the closing phenylalanine or tryptophan. Fields, in order: CDR3 protein, CDR3 DNA, V gene, D gene, clone size, J gene. The D gene is left open where the match is weak. Expanded clones get a size class; other rows say once, few or many, or leave the size out.

CDR3 protein: CASSPLSGGGETEAFF
CDR3 DNA: TGTGCCAGCTCACCACTCTCAGGGGGCGGTGAGACTGAAGCTTTCTTT
V gene: TRBV18
D gene: TRBD1
clone size: .
J gene: TRBJ1-1

CDR3 protein: CASSLSDIYNEQFF
CDR3 DNA: TGTGCCAGCAGTTTATCCGACATCTACAATGAGCAGTTCTTC
V gene: TRBV27
D gene: .
clone size: .
J gene: TRBJ2-1

CDR3 protein: CASSPRTGLPYEQYF
CDR3 DNA: TGTGCCAGCAGCCCCCGGACAGGGCTCCCCTACGAGCAGTACTTC
V gene: TRBV6-1
D gene: TRBD1
clone size: .
J gene: TRBJ2-7

CDR3 protein: CATSRDMGRSYEQYF
CDR3 DNA: TGTGCCACCAGCAGAGATATGGGCAGGTCCTACGAGCAGTACTTC
V gene: TRBV15
D gene: .
clone size: .
J gene: TRBJ2-7

CDR3 protein: CASSQQGGDQPQHF
CDR3 DNA: TGTGCCAGCTCGCAACAGGGTGGGGATCAGCCCCAGCATTTT
V gene: TRBV18
D gene: .
clone size: .
J gene: TRBJ1-5

CDR3 protein: CASSLRRSQGYTF
CDR3 DNA: TGTGCCAGCAGCCTAAGGAGGAGTCAGGGCTACACCTTC
V gene: TRBV5-6
D gene: .
clone size: .
J gene: TRBJ1-2

CDR3 protein: CASSLHGTSQETQYF
CDR3 DNA: TGTGCCAGCAGCTTGCACGGGACAAGCCAAGAGACCCAGTACTTC
V gene: TRBV7-2
D gene: .
clone size: .
J gene: TRBJ2-5

CDR3 protein: CASSMTSNNEQFF
CDR3 DNA: TGTGCCAGCAGCATGACTAGTAACAATGAGCAGTTCTTC
V gene: TRBV6-5
D gene: .
clone size: .
J gene: TRBJ2-1

CDR3 protein: CASSGQGAHQPQHF
CDR3 DNA: TGTGCCAGCTCCGGACAGGGGGCCCATCAGCCCCAGCATTTT
V gene: TRBV18
D gene: TRBD1
clone size: .
J gene: TRBJ1-5

CDR3 protein: CASSIPTGGKQPQHF
CDR3 DNA: TGTGCCAGTAGTATCCCCACAGGGGGAAAACAGCCCCAGCATTTT
V gene: TRBV19
D gene: TRBD1
clone size: .
J gene: TRBJ1-5

CDR3 protein: CASSLTGGSEAFF
CDR3 DNA: TGCGCCAGCAGCCTAACAGGGGGATCTGAAGCTTTCTTT
V gene: TRBV5-1
D gene: TRBD1
clone size: .
J gene: TRBJ1-1

CDR3 protein: CASSWSTGSTDTQYF
CDR3 DNA: TGTGCCAGCAGCTGGTCGACAGGGTCCACAGATACGCAGTATTTT
V gene: TRBV11-2
D gene: TRBD1
clone size: .
J gene: TRBJ2-3

CDR3 protein: CASSDQGRVNTEAFF
CDR3 DNA: TGTGCCAGCAGTGACCAGGGTAGGGTGAACACTGAAGCTTTCTTT
V gene: TRBV6-1
D gene: .
clone size: once
J gene: TRBJ1-1

CDR3 protein: CATSFRGGYQETQYF
CDR3 DNA: TGTGCCACCAGTTTCCGGGGGGGGTACCAAGAGACCCAGTACTTC
V gene: TRBV15
D gene: TRBD2
clone size: few
J gene: TRBJ2-5

CDR3 protein: CASSVVTDGYTF
CDR3 DNA: TGTGCCAGCAGCGTAGTGACAGATGGCTACACCTTC
V gene: TRBV9
D gene: .
clone size: once
J gene: TRBJ1-2

CDR3 protein: CASSHFRGNYGYTF
CDR3 DNA: TGTGCCAGCAGCCATTTTAGAGGGAACTATGGCTACACCTTC
V gene: TRBV6-5
D gene: .
clone size: once
J gene: TRBJ1-2

CDR3 protein: CASGGQRGGNTGELFF
CDR3 DNA: TGTGCCAGCGGCGGCCAGCGGGGGGGCAACACCGGGGAGCTGTTTTTT
V gene: TRBV4-2
D gene: TRBD2
clone size: few
J gene: TRBJ2-2